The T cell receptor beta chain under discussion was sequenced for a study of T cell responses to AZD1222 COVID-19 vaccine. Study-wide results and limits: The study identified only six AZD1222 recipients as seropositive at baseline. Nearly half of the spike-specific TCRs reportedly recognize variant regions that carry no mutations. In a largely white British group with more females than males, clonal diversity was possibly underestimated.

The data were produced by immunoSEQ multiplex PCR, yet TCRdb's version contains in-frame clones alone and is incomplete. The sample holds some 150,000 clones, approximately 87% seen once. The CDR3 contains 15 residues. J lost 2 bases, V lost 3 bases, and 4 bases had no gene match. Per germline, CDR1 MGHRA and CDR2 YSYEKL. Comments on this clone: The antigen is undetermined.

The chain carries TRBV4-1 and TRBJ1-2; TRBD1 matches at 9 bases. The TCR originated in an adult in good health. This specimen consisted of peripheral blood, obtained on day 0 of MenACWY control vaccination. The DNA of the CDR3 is TGCGCCAGCAGCCAGGTCGGGACAGGGAACTATGGCTACACCTTC. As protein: CASSQVGTGNYGYTF.